The clone carrying this T cell receptor (beta chain) was detected only a few times. What it binds is unknown. This entry belongs to a study of OX40 agonist ivuxolimab in advanced cancers. Study in general: In this cohort, patients received ivuxolimab, an agonistic anti-OX40 (CD134) antibody.

CDR3 length: 15 amino acids. From germline, CDR1 is SGDLS and CDR2 YYNGEE. The J segment lost 6 bases and the V segment lost 0 bases, leaving 2 bases of the junction unmatched. Clones were read by immunoSEQ multiplex PCR, and TCRdb kept only the in-frame ones, dropping some. Of 45,000 or so clones in the sample, around 87% were seen once. Broader study findings: Doses of 0.1 to 3.0 mg/kg were accompanied by clonal expansion of CD4+ and CD8+ blood T cells by week 6. There were, on average, more expanded clones in CD8+ T cells than in CD4+.

This specimen consisted of CD4+ or CD8+ T cells sorted from blood, obtained in a trial of the OX40 agonist ivuxolimab. This chain links TRBV9 with TRBJ2-1, with 11 bases aligning to TRBD2. The sequence derives from an adult with an advanced solid tumor such as melanoma, head and neck, liver or kidney cancer. The CDR3 DNA reads TGTGCCAGCAGCGTAGAGACTAGCGGGGCCAATGAGCAGTTCTTC. Its translation: CASSVETSGANEQFF.